Below are 16 T cell receptor beta chains sequenced from a single sample in a study of human T cells and chemical hapten exposure (dated by TCRdb to the early 2020s). This specimen's time point label, interpreted: pre-sensitization, week 0. The treatment or condition label here, explained by the study, means: therapeutic diphenylcyclopropenone sensitization with weekly scalp DPC. The method was RACE. TCRdb shows the sequencer as NextSeq 500. TCRdb applied fastp at Q25 and MiXCR to the public reads, then kept only in-frame beta chains. When rows share a CDR3 protein, they turn into one entry using the most common DNA and genes. The sample table lists 350,000 to 400,000 distinct CDR3 sequences, approximately 5.1% of them with a count of one. The top ten hold around 2.6% of the sample. The sequencing here drew on whole blood, taken in connection with sensitization to the hapten diphenylcyclopropenone (DPC). The origin of the receptors is a woman aged 45-65 years with alopecia areata. Some clones in this sample may be carry-over from other donors' samples.

This clonotype was seen many times. The CDR3 DNA sequence: TGCAGTGCTACGGTAGGGGGCCGGGATCAGCCCCAGCATTTT. Its protein product is CSATVGGRDQPQHF. The chain joins TRBV20-1 to TRBJ1-5; 7 bases align to TRBD1. This CDR3 spans 14 amino acids. Germline trimming cut 4 bases from V and 5 bases from J; bases unmatched to any gene: 8. Germline V gene data show CDR1 as DFQATT and CDR2 as SNEGSKA (reference sequence).

The V gene is TRBV25-1, the J gene TRBJ2-7; D tentatively reads TRBD1 or TRBD2 (5 bases each). Germline assignment: CDR1 MGHDK and CDR2 SYGVNS. The CDR3 has 13 amino acids. Trimming pared 6 bases from V and 3 bases from J, leaving 12 bases between. The chain's CDR3 is CASSAGAFYEQYF. CDR3 DNA: TGTGCCAGCAGCGCCGGGGCGTTCTACGAGCAGTACTTC.

For the CDR3, the DNA is TGTGCCACCAGCAGAGATGGATTTACAGATACGCAGTATTTT. It translates to CATSRDGFTDTQYF. The chain employs TRBV15 and TRBJ2-3; unclear D gene. Per germline, CDR1 LNHNV and CDR2 YYDKDF (reference sequence). V was shortened by 0 bases and J by 3 bases, with 7 bases between the two germline ends. This CDR3 is 14 amino acids long.

There are many counts of this clonotype. V usage is TRBV4-2 and J usage is TRBJ2-1; D not certain. This CDR3 region has 14 residues. The germline gives CDR1 LGHNA, CDR2 YNFKEQ. V lost 3 bases, J lost 5 bases, and 11 bases lay in between. CDR3 amino acids: CASSHPGRDNEQFF. The CDR3, as DNA: TGTGCCAGCAGCCATCCCGGACGGGACAATGAGCAGTTCTTC.

This clonotype showed up just a few times. The genes are TRBV6-2 or TRBV6-3 and TRBJ1-5; D remains ambiguous. The CDR3 is 15 amino acids. Germline CDR1 reads MNHEY; CDR2 reads SVGEGT. V was pared by 5 bases and J by 4 bases, with 15 bases between. The CDR3 loop is CASSKAGRRNQPQHF. The CDR3 DNA sequence: TGTGCCAGCAGTAAGGCCGGCAGAAGGAATCAGCCCCAGCATTTT.

Only a few counts were recorded for this clonotype. The chain is built from TRBV20-1 and TRBJ2-3; 10 bases align to TRBD2. Germline V lookup: CDR1 DFQATT, CDR2 SNEGSKA (reference sequence). The CDR3 spans 15 residues. After removal of 2 bases from V and 3 bases from J, the junction contained 5 bases not matched to a gene. CDR3: CSARFTSGVTDTQYF. DNA for the CDR3: TGCAGTGCTAGATTCACTAGCGGGGTGACAGATACGCAGTATTTT.

This clonotype was counted ten times or more. The CDR3 DNA reads TGTGCCAGCAGCCAAGATGGACTTACCAATGAGCAGTTCTTC. It specifies CASSQDGLTNEQFF. V usage is TRBV3-1 and J usage is TRBJ2-1; tentatively, D is TRBD2 (5 bases). The CDR3 runs to 14 residues. V gave up 0 bases and J gave up 6 bases, with 9 bases separating them. From germline, CDR1 is LGHDT and CDR2 YNNKEL (reference sequence).

This rearrangement joins TRBV30 to TRBJ1-1, with 8 bases that match TRBD1. The junction had 11 bases not matched to a gene; V was cut back by 2 bases and J by 6 bases. The CDR3 has 15 amino acids. Per germline, CDR1 GTSNPN and CDR2 SVGIG (reference sequence). The CDR3 region is CAWSLGQGLRPEAFF. CDR3 in DNA: TGTGCCTGGAGTCTAGGACAGGGTTTGCGGCCTGAAGCTTTCTTT.

In this sample, this clonotype turned up a few times. The chain recombines TRBV29-1 with TRBJ2-3; 10 nucleotides match TRBD2. This CDR3 is 16 amino acids long. CDR1 is SQVTM, CDR2 ANQGSEA, per germline. After removal of 5 bases from V and 0 bases from J, the junction contained 8 bases not matched to a gene. CDR3 loop: CSVLLTSGASTDTQYF. In DNA, the CDR3 is TGCAGCGTTCTACTCACTAGCGGGGCTAGCACAGATACGCAGTATTTT.

The rearrangement uses TRBV5-1 and TRBJ2-1, with TRBD2 matching over 9 bases. Per germline, CDR1 SGHRS and CDR2 YFSETQ. There are 16 residues in the CDR3. V lost 0 bases, J lost 5 bases, and 6 bases stayed unmatched. The CDR3 loop reads CASSLAGAGGDNEQFF. The DNA for the CDR3 is TGCGCCAGCAGCTTGGCCGGGGCGGGAGGGGACAATGAGCAGTTCTTC. The full variable domain, rest sourced from reference TRBV5-1 and TRBJ2-1, is KAGVTQTPRYLIKTRGQQVTLSCSPISGHRSVSWYQQTPGQGLQFLFEYFSETQRNKGNFPGRFSGRQFSNSRSEMNVSTLELGDSALYLCASSLAGAGGDNEQFFGPGTRLTVL.

This clonotype was observed at least ten times. CDR3: CASSLKLLGDTQYF. CDR3 in DNA: TGTGCCAGCAGTTTAAAATTGCTCGGTGATACGCAGTATTTT. The gene calls are TRBV27 and TRBJ2-3; D call uncertain. Germline assignment: CDR1 MNHEY and CDR2 SMNVEV (reference sequence). This CDR3 spans 14 amino acids. V gave up 2 bases and J gave up 6 bases, with 12 bases separating them.

The CDR3 sequence is CASSLSGRGFSEAFF. The CDR3 DNA reads as TGTGCCAGCAGCTTATCGGGCAGGGGGTTTTCTGAAGCTTTCTTT. V and J are TRBV7-2 and TRBJ1-1, with 7 bases identical to TRBD1. This CDR3 region has 15 residues. Germline V gene data show CDR1 as SGHTA and CDR2 as FQGNSA. The J segment lost 6 bases and the V segment lost 2 bases, leaving 9 bases of the junction unmatched.

Only a few counts were recorded for this clonotype. The chain combines TRBV3-1 with TRBJ2-2; 12 bases fit TRBD1. The V gene end was trimmed by 1 base and the J gene end by 8 bases; junction bases not matched to a gene: 8. The germline V gene has CDR1 LGHDT and CDR2 YNNKEL (reference sequence). The CDR3 covers 17 residues. The CDR3 bases are TGTGCCAGCAGCCAAGGGGGACAGGGGGCGCGGGCAGGGGAGCTGTTTTTT. It encodes CASSQGGQGARAGELFF.

The sample holds a few counts of this clonotype. The chain has TRBV20-1 and TRBJ1-1; 10 bases are a match to TRBD1. The CDR3 contains 15 residues. V dropped 3 bases and J dropped 0; count of bases not matched to a gene: 4. Per germline, CDR1 DFQATT and CDR2 SNEGSKA (reference sequence). The CDR3 loop reads CSASRTGGLNTEAFF. The CDR3 DNA sequence: TGCAGTGCTAGTAGGACAGGGGGACTGAACACTGAAGCTTTCTTT.

The genes are TRBV6-6 and TRBJ2-7; 8 bases are shared with TRBD2. Germline V CDR1 and CDR2: MNHNY, SVGAGI (reference sequence). V lost 6 bases and J lost 4; bases outside the gene matches: 8. The CDR3 sequence is 14 residues long. The DNA for the CDR3 is TGTGCCAGCAGAAACGGGAGGGCCGGGTACGAGCAGTACTTC. Protein product: CASRNGRAGYEQYF.

In its sample, this clonotype was seen many times. V usage is TRBV6-5 and J usage is TRBJ2-3; D gene unclear. The V and J ends lost 8 bases and 5 bases respectively, with 14 bases between them. The CDR3 has 13 residues. Germline lookup yields CDR1 MNHEY and CDR2 SVGAGI. CDR3 in DNA: TGTGCCAGCCCAACGGATAAGGGAGATACGCAGTATTTT. As protein: CASPTDKGDTQYF.